This T cell receptor (beta chain) was identified during a study of PD-1 blockade in classical Hodgkin lymphoma. The time point is: newly diagnosed, previously untreated cHL patient sample. Magnetic negative selection was used to purify CD4+ T cells from thawed PBMCs. Peripheral samples used as comparators were newly diagnosed, untreated classical Hodgkin lymphoma PBMCs. Sequenced by immunoSEQ multiplex PCR; TCRdb stores in-frame clones only, minus some. Among 25,000 to 30,000 clones listed, around 92% were seen once. The CDR3 has 13 residues. Trimming pared 5 bases from V and 6 bases from J, leaving 11 bases between. The germline V gene encodes CDR1 SGHTA and CDR2 FQGNSA.

Sequencing input: CD4+ T cells from blood. This receptor was obtained from a human donor with classical Hodgkin lymphoma. The rearrangement uses TRBV7-2 and TRBJ1-5; possible D gene TRBD1, 5 bases. The CDR3 region has the DNA TGTGCCAGCAGCCCCGCAGGGTTTCAGCCCCAGCATTTT. This codes for CASSPAGFQPQHF. The full variable domain, its missing parts supplied by reference TRBV7-2 and TRBJ1-5, is GAGVSQSPSNKVTEKGKDVELRCDPISGHTALYWYRQSLGQGLEFLIYFQGNSAPDKSGLPSDRFSAERTGGSVSTLTIQRTQQEDSAVYLCASSPAGFQPQHFGDGTRLSIL.